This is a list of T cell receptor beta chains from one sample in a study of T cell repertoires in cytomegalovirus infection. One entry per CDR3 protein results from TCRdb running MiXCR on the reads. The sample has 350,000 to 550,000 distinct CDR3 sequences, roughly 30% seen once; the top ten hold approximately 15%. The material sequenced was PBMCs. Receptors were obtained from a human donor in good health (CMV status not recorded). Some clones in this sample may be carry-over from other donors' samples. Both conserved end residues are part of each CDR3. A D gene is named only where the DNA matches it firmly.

CDR3aa: CASSLSAGGVSPLHF; d_gene: TRBD1; j_gene: TRBJ1-6; v_gene: TRBV7-8
CDR3aa: CASRPTDRRQGSPLHF; d_gene: TRBD1; j_gene: TRBJ1-6; v_gene: TRBV6-5
CDR3aa: CASTPGLAGLSYEQYF; d_gene: TRBD2; j_gene: TRBJ2-7; v_gene: TRBV12-3/TRBV12-4
CDR3aa: CASSTWGLPTDTQYF; d_gene: TRBD2; j_gene: TRBJ2-3; v_gene: TRBV5-4
CDR3aa: CASSLAFSETQYF; d_gene: -; j_gene: TRBJ2-5; v_gene: TRBV7-2
CDR3aa: CASSVTGLPLSYEQYF; d_gene: -; j_gene: TRBJ2-7; v_gene: TRBV6-6
CDR3aa: CASSFQVNSPLHF; d_gene: -; j_gene: TRBJ1-6; v_gene: TRBV7-2
CDR3aa: CASSLSGADEQFF; d_gene: -; j_gene: TRBJ2-1; v_gene: TRBV7-8
CDR3aa: CASSYYLGGGLAYEQYF; d_gene: TRBD2; j_gene: TRBJ2-7; v_gene: TRBV6-2/TRBV6-3
CDR3aa: CASSQWAEAREGYTF; d_gene: -; j_gene: TRBJ1-2; v_gene: TRBV14
CDR3aa: CSARDPYRDNYGYTF; d_gene: -; j_gene: TRBJ1-2; v_gene: TRBV20-1
CDR3aa: CASSLLQGYTEAFF; d_gene: -; j_gene: TRBJ1-1; v_gene: TRBV12-3/TRBV12-4
CDR3aa: CASSQLGTGPEYEQYF; d_gene: TRBD1; j_gene: TRBJ2-7; v_gene: TRBV7-8
CDR3aa: CASRLGDCHTAGANVMTF; d_gene: -; j_gene: TRBJ2-6; v_gene: TRBV12-3/TRBV12-4
CDR3aa: CASSQNSNQPQHF; d_gene: -; j_gene: TRBJ1-5; v_gene: TRBV12-3/TRBV12-4
CDR3aa: CATSRDAGDYNQPQHF; d_gene: -; j_gene: TRBJ1-5; v_gene: TRBV15
CDR3aa: CASSYSLSNQPQHF; d_gene: -; j_gene: TRBJ1-5; v_gene: TRBV6-2/TRBV6-3
CDR3aa: CASRRLVGEQFF; d_gene: -; j_gene: TRBJ2-1; v_gene: TRBV6-2/TRBV6-3
CDR3aa: CASSLSTRDGGPLETQYF; d_gene: -; j_gene: TRBJ2-5; v_gene: TRBV12-3/TRBV12-4
CDR3aa: CASMGGPGELFF; d_gene: -; j_gene: TRBJ2-2; v_gene: TRBV7-8
CDR3aa: CASRNSGGQETQYF; d_gene: TRBD2; j_gene: TRBJ2-5; v_gene: TRBV12-3/TRBV12-4
CDR3aa: CASSRDRGLYTEAFF; d_gene: TRBD1; j_gene: TRBJ1-1; v_gene: TRBV6-2/TRBV6-3
CDR3aa: CASSRTDANYGYTF; d_gene: -; j_gene: TRBJ1-2; v_gene: TRBV11-2
CDR3aa: CASSFKGEINTQYF; d_gene: -; j_gene: TRBJ2-3; v_gene: TRBV5-4
CDR3aa: CASSLSPGADTGELFF; d_gene: -; j_gene: TRBJ2-2; v_gene: TRBV12-3/TRBV12-4
CDR3aa: CASSVFQGDYEQYF; d_gene: TRBD1; j_gene: TRBJ2-7; v_gene: TRBV6-6
CDR3aa: CSGREGADTQYF; d_gene: -; j_gene: TRBJ2-3; v_gene: TRBV29-1
CDR3aa: CASTPWGEAYNEQFF; d_gene: -; j_gene: TRBJ2-1; v_gene: TRBV28
CDR3aa: CASSLMGPSGNTIYF; d_gene: -; j_gene: TRBJ1-3; v_gene: TRBV7-2
CDR3aa: CASSPQPTVNTEAFF; d_gene: -; j_gene: TRBJ1-1; v_gene: TRBV6-2/TRBV6-3
CDR3aa: CATSDFVGTGKKSYEQYF; d_gene: TRBD1; j_gene: TRBJ2-7; v_gene: TRBV24-1
CDR3aa: CSARSGFRETQYF; d_gene: -; j_gene: TRBJ2-5; v_gene: TRBV20-1
CDR3aa: CASSSEGREGSATEAFF; d_gene: -; j_gene: TRBJ1-1; v_gene: TRBV5-3
CDR3aa: CATSRERRGLNEQFF; d_gene: -; j_gene: TRBJ2-1; v_gene: TRBV15
CDR3aa: CASSETGGSYEQYF; d_gene: TRBD2; j_gene: TRBJ2-7; v_gene: TRBV6-1
CDR3aa: CASSMETGGVGQPQHF; d_gene: -; j_gene: TRBJ1-5; v_gene: TRBV19
CDR3aa: CASSLTQGYEQYF; d_gene: -; j_gene: TRBJ2-7; v_gene: TRBV5-5
CDR3aa: CASSLGSAEQYF; d_gene: -; j_gene: TRBJ2-7; v_gene: TRBV7-6
CDR3aa: CASSQALPVDTDTQYF; d_gene: -; j_gene: TRBJ2-3; v_gene: TRBV4-2
CDR3aa: CASMGTRSNQPQHF; d_gene: -; j_gene: TRBJ1-5; v_gene: TRBV2
CDR3aa: CASSPGDGNQPQHF; d_gene: -; j_gene: TRBJ1-5; v_gene: TRBV5-1
CDR3aa: CSPLGLGGYEQYF; d_gene: -; j_gene: TRBJ2-7; v_gene: TRBV20-1
CDR3aa: CASSPGKGETQYF; d_gene: -; j_gene: TRBJ2-5; v_gene: TRBV11-2
CDR3aa: CASSPGQLNQPQHF; d_gene: TRBD1; j_gene: TRBJ1-5; v_gene: TRBV7-2
CDR3aa: CASSIEPRAYNSPLHF; d_gene: -; j_gene: TRBJ1-6; v_gene: TRBV7-2
CDR3aa: CASSVYQSFYEQYF; d_gene: -; j_gene: TRBJ2-7; v_gene: TRBV2
CDR3aa: CASSMPGGVNTEAFF; d_gene: -; j_gene: TRBJ1-1; v_gene: TRBV19
CDR3aa: CASNLQANYGYTF; d_gene: -; j_gene: TRBJ1-2; v_gene: TRBV12-3/TRBV12-4
CDR3aa: CASSTLLAGVTDTQYF; d_gene: TRBD2; j_gene: TRBJ2-3; v_gene: TRBV7-8
CDR3aa: CASSGGLAGGPGEQYF; d_gene: TRBD2; j_gene: TRBJ2-7; v_gene: TRBV2
CDR3aa: CATAAGNQPQHF; d_gene: -; j_gene: TRBJ1-5; v_gene: TRBV19
CDR3aa: CSVKGLARETQYF; d_gene: TRBD2; j_gene: TRBJ2-5; v_gene: TRBV29-1
CDR3aa: CASSLPGKSETQYF; d_gene: -; j_gene: TRBJ2-5; v_gene: TRBV7-2
CDR3aa: CASSSPRDGFPYEQYF; d_gene: -; j_gene: TRBJ2-7; v_gene: TRBV5-6
CDR3aa: CASSATGAGGQPQHF; d_gene: TRBD1; j_gene: TRBJ1-5; v_gene: TRBV7-9
CDR3aa: CASSQLAGGPRGGRETQYF; d_gene: TRBD2; j_gene: TRBJ2-5; v_gene: TRBV7-2
CDR3aa: CASSFPGEASEQYF; d_gene: -; j_gene: TRBJ2-7; v_gene: TRBV7-6
CDR3aa: CASSSSGVADTQYF; d_gene: -; j_gene: TRBJ2-3; v_gene: TRBV7-9